The 32 T cell receptor beta chains listed next were all sequenced from one sample in a study of cytomegalovirus exposure and HLA in healthy donors. PCR used 60 Vbeta primers and 13 Jbeta primers. The repertoire was sequenced with immunoSEQ multiplex PCR; TCRdb's copy has only in-frame clones and lacks some. The sample holds 43,000 or so clones, roughly 60% seen once. The specimen was PBMCs. These TCRs come from a human donor in good health.

This clone has only a few counts. The chain combines TRBV7-9 with TRBJ1-6; D unclear. The V gene lost 11 bases and the J gene lost 7 bases, with 15 bases spanning the gap. The length of the CDR3 is 13 residues. Germline V lookup: CDR1 SEHNR, CDR2 FQNEAQ (reference sequence). The DNA of the CDR3 is TGTGCCGCCCGCACAGCGGCAAATTCACCCCTCCACTTT. This encodes CAARTAANSPLHF.

This clone appeared a few times. This CDR3 reads CASSRRHYSGNTIYF. The CDR3 coding sequence is TGTGCCAGCAGCCGTAGACATTACTCTGGAAACACCATATATTTT. The chain joins TRBV6-5 to TRBJ1-3; no firm D call. Germline V gene data show CDR1 as MNHEY and CDR2 as SVGAGI. This CDR3 region has 15 residues. Trimming took off 6 bases at V and 0 bases at J, with 12 bases between the two ends.

In this sample, this clone turned up once. The gene calls are TRBV30 and TRBJ1-6; no clear D gene. Trimming cost V 0 bases and J 7 bases, with 7 bases left between them. The CDR3 consists of 13 residues. CDR1 and CDR2 (germline): GTSNPN, SVGIG (reference sequence). CDR3 sequence (DNA): TGTGCCTGGAGTGTAAGGCGGAATTCACCCCTCCACTTT. Protein product: CAWSVRRNSPLHF.

The chain has TRBV29-1 and TRBJ1-1, with D maybe TRBD1 (5 bases). Germline V gene lookup returns CDR1 SQVTM and CDR2 ANQGSEA. V was trimmed by 2 bases and J by 4 bases, leaving 14 bases between them. The CDR3 length is 14 residues. The CDR3 nucleotides are TGCAGCGTTGAATATCTTGTTAGGGGCACTGAAGCTTTCTTT. Protein: CSVEYLVRGTEAFF.

The gene calls are TRBV6-5 and TRBJ1-2, with TRBD1 matching 9 bases. J was trimmed by 4 bases and V by 5 bases; bases with no gene match: 8. Germline V lookup: CDR1 MNHEY, CDR2 SVGAGI. There are 15 residues in the CDR3. CDR3 loop: CASSKTGTGSYGYTF. CDR3 nucleotides: TGTGCCAGCAGTAAGACCGGGACAGGGTCCTATGGCTACACCTTC.

This clone was recorded a few times. The chain combines TRBV2 with TRBJ2-7; TRBD1 matches at 9 bases. Looked up from germline, CDR1 is SNHLY and CDR2 is FYNNEI. J lost 2 bases, V lost 8 bases, and 10 bases had no gene match. The CDR3 runs 15 residues. CDR3 in amino acids: CASQLAGTGTYEQYF. CDR3 in DNA: TGTGCCAGCCAGTTGGCCGGGACAGGGACCTACGAGCAGTACTTC.

This clone has more than one count but fewer than ten. The rearrangement joins TRBV14 to TRBJ1-5; D gene unclear. V was clipped by 11 bases and J by 2 bases, with 10 bases between them. This CDR3 has 12 amino acids. Per the germline V gene, CDR1 is SGHDN and CDR2 is FVKESK. The DNA for the CDR3 is TGTGCCGGAGGGAAAGGCAATCAGCCCCAGCATTTT. Its protein product is CAGGKGNQPQHF.

The genes are TRBV18 and TRBJ1-4, with no clear D. The germline gives CDR1 KGHSH, CDR2 LQKENI. The length of the CDR3 is 14 residues. V was cut by 3 bases and J by 0 bases, with 5 bases left in between. The CDR3 loop is CASSPGSTNEKLFF. CDR3 sequence (DNA): TGTGCCAGCTCACCGGGCTCAACTAATGAAAAACTGTTTTTT.

This chain links TRBV27 with TRBJ1-4; the match to TRBD1 covers 7 bases. This CDR3 region has 14 residues. V dropped 5 bases and J dropped 8; count of bases not matched to a gene: 8. Germline lookup yields CDR1 MNHEY and CDR2 SMNVEV (reference sequence). CDR3 residues: CASSPNRGREKLFF. In DNA, the CDR3 is TGTGCCAGCAGTCCAAACAGGGGAAGGGAAAAACTGTTTTTT.

This chain connects TRBV29-1 to TRBJ2-5; possibly TRBD1 for D (6 bases). The germline V gene has CDR1 SQVTM and CDR2 ANQGSEA. V lost 3 bases to trimming and J lost 0 bases, with 8 bases between them. CDR3 length equals 13 residues. The CDR3 here is CSVDWDNQETQYF. In DNA form, the CDR3 reads TGCAGCGTTGATTGGGACAACCAAGAGACCCAGTACTTC.

This chain connects TRBV5-8 to TRBJ1-2, with no clear D. Germline-derived CDR1 and CDR2 are SGHTS and YDEGEE. There are 14 residues in the CDR3. Trimming stripped 4 bases from V and 3 bases from J, with 13 bases between. This CDR3 reads CASSLIEGYYGYTF. CDR3 in DNA: TGTGCCAGCAGCCTAATTGAGGGATACTATGGCTACACCTTC.

As DNA, the CDR3 is TGTGCCAGCAGTTACGGGGGGGGACGGTTGAACACTGAAGCTTTCTTT. This sequence encodes CASSYGGGRLNTEAFF. V gene TRBV6-5 combines with J gene TRBJ1-1, with D possibly TRBD1 on 5 matching bases. The CDR3 covers 16 residues. The germline CDR1 and CDR2 sequences are MNHEY and SVGAGI. The ends were cut back, 2 bases at V and 0 bases at J, with 13 bases in the middle.

The CDR3 DNA follows: TGTGCCAGCAGCTCGGGTCTAGCCAAAAACATTCAGTACTTC. This encodes CASSSGLAKNIQYF. The rearrangement uses TRBV7-2 and TRBJ2-4; D is uncertain. Looked up from germline, CDR1 is SGHTA and CDR2 is FQGNSA. The CDR3 covers 14 residues. The V end lost 4 bases, the J end lost 0 bases, and 7 bases lay between the germline ends. Variable domain in full (rest from reference TRBV7-2 and TRBJ2-4): GAGVSQSPSNKVTEKGKDVELRCDPISGHTALYWYRQSLGQGLEFLIYFQGNSAPDKSGLPSDRFSAERTGGSVSTLTIQRTQQEDSAVYLCASSSGLAKNIQYFGAGTRLSVL.

This clone came up a few times. The chain joins TRBV2 to TRBJ1-4; TRBD1 might be the D (6 bases). The V gene lost 7 bases and the J gene lost 5 bases, with 17 bases spanning the gap. Germline V gene data show CDR1 as SNHLY and CDR2 as FYNNEI. This CDR3 is built from 15 residues. CDR3 amino acids: CASTLEGGENEKLFF. CDR3 sequence (DNA): TGTGCCAGCACCCTGGAGGGGGGGGAGAATGAAAAACTGTTTTTT.

In nucleotides, the CDR3 is TGTGCCAGCATGCGGGGCGCGGGGAATTCACCCCTCCACTTT. This gives the protein CASMRGAGNSPLHF. The chain recombines TRBV28 with TRBJ1-6, with D possibly being TRBD1 (5 bases). Germline values: CDR1 MDHEN, CDR2 SYDVKM. CDR3 length: 14 residues. Trimming left V 7 bases short and J 7 bases short, with 14 bases between. Using reference TRBV28 and TRBJ1-6 for the parts outside the CDR3, the full variable domain is DVKVTQSSRYLVKRTGEKVFLECVQDMDHENMFWYRQDPGLGLRLIYFSYDVKMKEKGDIPEGYSVSREKKERFSLILESASTNQTSMYLCASMRGAGNSPLHFGNGTRLTVT.

The J gene is TRBJ1-4, the V gene TRBV28; D might be TRBD1 (5 bases). The CDR3 is made up of 15 amino acids. Trimming shortened V by 3 bases and J by 8 bases, and 16 bases separated the two germline ends. Germline assignment: CDR1 MDHEN and CDR2 SYDVKM. For the CDR3, the DNA is TGTGCCAGCAGTTTGGGGGGAGCAAGAAGCGAAAAACTGTTTTTT. It is translated as CASSLGGARSEKLFF.

The J gene is TRBJ2-6, the V gene TRBV5-4; maybe TRBD2 (6 bases). V lost 4 bases and J lost 4, with 18 bases in between. This CDR3 is built from 17 residues. Germline V lookup: CDR1 SGHNT, CDR2 YYREEE (reference sequence). The CDR3 spells CASSAGSRGSGANVLTF. The CDR3 DNA is TGTGCCAGCAGCGCGGGGTCGCGAGGGTCCGGGGCCAACGTCCTGACTTTC.

This sequence joins TRBV6-1 and TRBJ2-7, with D possibly matching TRBD1 (5 bases). The V end was cut by 2 bases, the J end by 4 bases, with 15 bases between. The CDR3 has 15 amino acids. Germline V gene sequence: CDR1 MNHNS, CDR2 SASEGT. The CDR3 nucleotides read TGTGCCAGCAGTGAATCGACTGGGGCAGGGTACGAGCAGTACTTC. Translating gives CASSESTGAGYEQYF.

This chain connects TRBV2 to TRBJ2-5; D call uncertain. The CDR3 has 12 residues. Trimming removed 6 bases at V and 0 bases at J, with 5 bases between. Germline-derived CDR1 and CDR2 are SNHLY and FYNNEI. In DNA, the CDR3 is TGTGCCAGCAGCCTGTACCAAGAGACCCAGTACTTC. Translating it yields CASSLYQETQYF.

The gene calls are TRBV28 and TRBJ2-7, with D possibly matching TRBD1 (6 bases). CDR1 and CDR2 (germline): MDHEN, SYDVKM. CDR3 length: 15 residues. V lost 2 bases and J lost 4, with 15 bases in between. DNA for the CDR3: TGTGCCAGCAGTTTAAATACAGGGTTGGGGTACGAGCAGTACTTC. Translating it yields CASSLNTGLGYEQYF.

This rearrangement joins TRBV28 to TRBJ2-5; D gene ambiguous. Germline CDR1 reads MDHEN; CDR2 reads SYDVKM. The CDR3 is 15 residues long. The V and J ends lost 4 bases and 3 bases respectively, with 15 bases between them. The CDR3 bases are TGTGCCAGCAGTTCCACCTTGACATATAAAGAGACCCAGTACTTC. It yields the protein CASSSTLTYKETQYF.

The J gene is TRBJ1-5, the V gene TRBV2; possible D gene TRBD1, 6 bases. Germline V gene lookup returns CDR1 SNHLY and CDR2 FYNNEI. The CDR3 contains 14 residues. Trimming pared 4 bases from V and 7 bases from J, leaving 14 bases between. CDR3 amino acids: CASSGQVGDQPQHF. The DNA for the CDR3 is TGTGCCAGCAGTGGACAGGTGGGGGACCAGCCCCAGCATTTT.

This clone appeared a few times. The chain couples TRBV6-5 to TRBJ1-1; D ambiguous. Per the germline V gene, CDR1 is MNHEY and CDR2 is SVGAGI. V dropped 4 bases and J dropped 0 bases, with 6 bases sitting between them. This CDR3 comprises 13 residues. CDR3 sequence (DNA): TGTGCCAGCAGTTCACAGCTGAACACTGAAGCTTTCTTT. It is translated as CASSSQLNTEAFF.

The chain joins TRBV4-2 to TRBJ2-5; D possibly corresponds to TRBD2 (6 bases). The CDR3 loop spans 16 amino acids. Between the trimmed V and J ends, which lost 1 base and 5 bases, there was a span of 17 bases. Germline CDR1 is LGHNA and CDR2 is YNFKEQ. CDR3 loop: CASSQAGLGGVETQYF. The CDR3 bases are TGTGCCAGCAGCCAAGCGGGTCTCGGCGGGGTGGAGACCCAGTACTTC.

This rearrangement joins TRBV19 to TRBJ1-2, with a weak D call TRBD1 (5 bases). V shed 8 bases and J shed 4 bases, with 8 bases lying between them. CDR1 is LNHDA and CDR2 is SQIVND in the germline V gene (reference sequence). The CDR3 contains 11 residues. For the CDR3, the DNA is TGTGCCAGTCACGGGGGCTATGGCTACACCTTC. As protein: CASHGGYGYTF.

A few counts support this clone. The rearrangement uses TRBV29-1 and TRBJ1-2; TRBD1 might be the D (5 bases). This CDR3 is 13 amino acids long. V was pared by 7 bases and J by 2 bases, with 14 bases between. Germline lookup yields CDR1 SQVTM and CDR2 ANQGSEA. The CDR3 region has the DNA TGCAGCGCCATCCCGACAGAAAACTATGGCTACACCTTC. This codes for CSAIPTENYGYTF.

This clone was seen a few times. The chain has TRBV5-1 and TRBJ2-3; 8 nucleotides align to TRBD2. CDR1 and CDR2 from the germline V gene are SGHRS and YFSETQ. V lost 2 bases to trimming and J lost 7 bases; unmatched junction nucleotides: 6. This CDR3 has 14 amino acids. The CDR3 coding sequence is TGCGCCAGCAGCTTCGGGACTAGTATCAATACGCAGTATTTT. This translates into CASSFGTSINTQYF.

This clone was counted only a few times. This chain uses TRBV4-1 with TRBJ2-1; perhaps TRBD1 as D (5 bases). The length of the CDR3 is 13 residues. In germline, CDR1 is MGHRA, CDR2 YSYEKL. V was clipped by 4 bases and J by 8 bases, with 12 bases between them. The CDR3 is CASSRTQGYEQFF. CDR3 coding DNA: TGCGCCAGCAGCCGCACTCAGGGCTATGAGCAGTTCTTC.

The count of this clone is one. The chain recombines TRBV10-1 with TRBJ1-2; D might be TRBD1 (5 bases). CDR3 length: 19 residues. CDR1 is WNHNN, CDR2 SYGVQD, per germline (reference sequence). The V and J ends lost 2 bases and 4 bases respectively, with 26 bases between them. The CDR3 nucleotides are TGCGCCAGCAGTGAGCCCAGGCGGGGTATTTGGGGGGTTGGCTATGGCTACACCTTC. Amino acids: CASSEPRRGIWGVGYGYTF.

The chain is built from TRBV6-6 and TRBJ1-2; TRBD1 matches at 8 bases. The CDR3 totals 16 residues. Germline lookup yields CDR1 MNHNY and CDR2 SVGAGI (reference sequence). Trimming at V came to 2 bases and at J to 6 bases, leaving 11 bases not matched to a gene. The CDR3, as DNA: TGTGCCAGCAGTTACGGGCGGGGAGACAGGGGCGATGGCTACACCTTC. It translates to CASSYGRGDRGDGYTF.

The chain recombines TRBV15 with TRBJ2-7; 9 bases fit TRBD2. Trimming took 0 bases from V and 5 from J; bases not matched to a gene: 5. There are 15 residues in the CDR3. The V gene's germline CDR1 is LNHNV and CDR2 YYDKDF (reference sequence). The CDR3 sequence: CATSRDGLASNEQYF. The CDR3 DNA reads TGTGCCACCAGCAGAGATGGACTAGCGTCCAACGAGCAGTACTTC.

This clone was seen more than once but under ten times. This sequence joins TRBV4-1 and TRBJ2-3; 7 nucleotides align to TRBD2. Germline loops: CDR1 MGHRA, CDR2 YSYEKL. J was trimmed by 4 bases and V by 4 bases; bases with no gene match: 11. The CDR3 covers 16 residues. CDR3 nucleotides: TGCGCCAGCAGCCCGGACCCGCCCGGGGGGTCAGATACGCAGTATTTT. Its protein product is CASSPDPPGGSDTQYF.